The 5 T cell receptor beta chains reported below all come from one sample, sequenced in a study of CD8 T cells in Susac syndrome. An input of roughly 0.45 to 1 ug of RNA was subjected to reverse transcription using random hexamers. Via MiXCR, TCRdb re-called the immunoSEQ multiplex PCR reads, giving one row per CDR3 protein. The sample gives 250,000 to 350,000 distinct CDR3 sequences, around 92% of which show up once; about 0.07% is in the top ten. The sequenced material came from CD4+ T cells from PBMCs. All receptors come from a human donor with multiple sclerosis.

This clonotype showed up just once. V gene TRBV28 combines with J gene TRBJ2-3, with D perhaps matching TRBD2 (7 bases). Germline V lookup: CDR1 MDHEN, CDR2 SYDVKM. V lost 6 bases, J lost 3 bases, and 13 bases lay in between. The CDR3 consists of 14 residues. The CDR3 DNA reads TGTGCCAGCAGCTGGGGGGGCCTAACAGATACGCAGTATTTT. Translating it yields CASSWGGLTDTQYF.

In nucleotides, the CDR3 is TGCAGTGTCAGGACAGGGGCAGTCCAAGAGACCCAGTACTTC. Translating gives CSVRTGAVQETQYF. The rearrangement uses TRBV20-1 and TRBJ2-5; 9 bases map to TRBD1. V shed 7 bases and J 1 base; nucleotides not matched to a gene: 7. The germline CDR1 and CDR2 sequences are DFQATT and SNEGSKA (reference sequence). This CDR3 is built from 14 residues.

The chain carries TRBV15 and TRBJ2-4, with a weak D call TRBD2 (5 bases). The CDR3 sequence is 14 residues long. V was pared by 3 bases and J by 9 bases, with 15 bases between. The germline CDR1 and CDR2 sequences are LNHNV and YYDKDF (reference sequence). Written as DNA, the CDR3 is TGTGCCACCAGCAGCGAGGGAAGGAAGGGCATTCAGTACTTC. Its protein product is CATSSEGRKGIQYF.

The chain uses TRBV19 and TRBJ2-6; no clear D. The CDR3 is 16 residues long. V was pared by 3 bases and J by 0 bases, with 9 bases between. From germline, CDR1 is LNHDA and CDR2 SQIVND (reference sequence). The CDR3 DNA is TGTGCCAGTAGTATCATGGTTTCCTCTGGGGCCAACGTCCTGACTTTC. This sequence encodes CASSIMVSSGANVLTF.

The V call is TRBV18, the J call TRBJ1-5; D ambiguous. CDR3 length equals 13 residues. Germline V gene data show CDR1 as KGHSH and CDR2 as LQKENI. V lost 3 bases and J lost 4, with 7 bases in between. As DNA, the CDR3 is TGTGCCAGCTCACCGCTCGAAAATCAGCCCCAGCATTTT. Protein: CASSPLENQPQHF.